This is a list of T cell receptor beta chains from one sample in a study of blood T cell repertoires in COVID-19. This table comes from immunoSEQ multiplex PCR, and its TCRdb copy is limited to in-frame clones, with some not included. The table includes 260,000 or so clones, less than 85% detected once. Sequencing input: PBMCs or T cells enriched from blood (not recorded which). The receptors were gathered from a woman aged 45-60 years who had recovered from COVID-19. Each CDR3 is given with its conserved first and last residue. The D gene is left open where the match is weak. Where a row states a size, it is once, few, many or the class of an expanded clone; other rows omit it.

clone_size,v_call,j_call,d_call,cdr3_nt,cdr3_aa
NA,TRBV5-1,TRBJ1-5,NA,TGCGCCAGCAGCGAGCAGGGGTGGAGCAATCAGCCCCAGCATTTT,CASSEQGWSNQPQHF
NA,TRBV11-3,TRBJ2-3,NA,TGTGCCAGCAGCTTGGACTCTGGAAGCACAGATACGCAGTATTTT,CASSLDSGSTDTQYF
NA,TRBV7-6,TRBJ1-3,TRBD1,TGTGCCAGCAGCCCCCGAGGACAGGGGGAAGGTGGCATATATTTT,CASSPRGQGEGGIYF
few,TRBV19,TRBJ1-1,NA,TGTGCCAGTAGTATATTCCCAGGGGCGAGTGATACTGAAGCTTTCTTT,CASSIFPGASDTEAFF
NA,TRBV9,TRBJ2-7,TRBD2,TGTGCCAGCAGCGCCGACCCGGGACTAGCTATCCAGCAGTACTTC,CASSADPGLAIQQYF
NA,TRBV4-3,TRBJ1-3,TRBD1,TGCGCCAGCAGCCACTTTATAGGACAGGGGGACGGAAACACCATATATTTT,CASSHFIGQGDGNTIYF
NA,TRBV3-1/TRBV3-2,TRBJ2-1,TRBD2,TGTGCCAGCAGCCTGGGAGTGCGGGAGGGGTACAATGAGCAGTTCTTC,CASSLGVREGYNEQFF
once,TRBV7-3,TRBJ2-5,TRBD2,TGTGCCAGCAGCTTAACGTTGGCTAGCGGAGAGACCCAGTACTTC,CASSLTLASGETQYF
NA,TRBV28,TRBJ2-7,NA,TGTGCCAGCAGTCCGTACGACAGATCCTACGAGCAGTACTTC,CASSPYDRSYEQYF
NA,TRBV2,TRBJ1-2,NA,TGTGCCAGTCAAACCGGACATGTTTGGGGCTACACCTTC,CASQTGHVWGYTF
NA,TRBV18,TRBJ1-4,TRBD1,TGTGCCAGCTCAGATGGGCAGGGGGCCGATGAAAAACTGTTTTTT,CASSDGQGADEKLFF
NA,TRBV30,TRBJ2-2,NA,TGTGCCTGGAGTTTAGCGAGGAACACCGGGGAGCTGTTTTTT,CAWSLARNTGELFF
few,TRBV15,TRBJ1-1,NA,TGTGCCACCAGCAGAGGAGTGAACACTGAAGCTTTCTTT,CATSRGVNTEAFF
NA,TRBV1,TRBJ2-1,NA,TGCACCAGCAGCCAAGAACTGTCGGGGTACTACAATGAGCAGTTCTTC,CTSSQELSGYYNEQFF
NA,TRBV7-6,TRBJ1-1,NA,TGTGCCAGCAGCGAACAGTCCGGCAGATCAACTGAAGCTTTCTTT,CASSEQSGRSTEAFF
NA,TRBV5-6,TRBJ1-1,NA,TGTGCCAGCAGCTTTCAGTACATGAACACTGAAGCTTTCTTT,CASSFQYMNTEAFF
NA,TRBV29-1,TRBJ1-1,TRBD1,TGCAGCGTCGTAGACAGGGGAGCTTCTGAAGCTTTCTTT,CSVVDRGASEAFF
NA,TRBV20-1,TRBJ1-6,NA,TGCAGTGCTAGTTTGGCCCAGAATTCACCCCTCCACTTT,CSASLAQNSPLHF
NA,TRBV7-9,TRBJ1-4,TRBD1,TGTGCCAGCAGCAAACAGGGGTGGGATGAAAAACTGTTTTTT,CASSKQGWDEKLFF
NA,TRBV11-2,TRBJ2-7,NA,TGTGCCAGCACCACCCCCGGAGGGGTCGCGGGGTACGAGCAGTACTTC,CASTTPGGVAGYEQYF
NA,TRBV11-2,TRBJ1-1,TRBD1,TGTGCCAGCAGTTTCGGGACAGGGGTCACTGAAGCTTTCTTT,CASSFGTGVTEAFF
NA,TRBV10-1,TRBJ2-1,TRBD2,TGCGCCACGCGACCTAGCGGGAGTTCTGAGCAGTTCTTC,CATRPSGSSEQFF
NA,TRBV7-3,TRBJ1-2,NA,TGTGCCAGCAGTCAAACCGGAGTTAGGGAGGATGGCTACACCTTC,CASSQTGVREDGYTF
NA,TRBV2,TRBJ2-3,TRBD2,TGTGCCAGCAATGAAGCGGGAGGGCCGGATACGCAGTATTTT,CASNEAGGPDTQYF
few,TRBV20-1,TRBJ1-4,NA,TGCAGTGCAGGGGGGGATGAAAAACTGTTTTTT,CSAGGDEKLFF
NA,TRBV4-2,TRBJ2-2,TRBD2,TGTGCCAGCAGCCAAGAGGGACGGGAGGAAGGGGAGCTGTTTTTT,CASSQEGREEGELFF
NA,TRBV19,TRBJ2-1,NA,TGTGCCAGTAGTATAGGGGACTTTGAGCAGTTCTTC,CASSIGDFEQFF
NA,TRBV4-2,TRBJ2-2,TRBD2,TGTGCCAGCAGCCAAGCCAGCGGGAGGGTGACCGGGGAGCTGTTTTTT,CASSQASGRVTGELFF
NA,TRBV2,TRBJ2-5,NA,TGTGCCAGCAGTGAAGCGCTAGTTCAAGAGACCCAGTACTTC,CASSEALVQETQYF
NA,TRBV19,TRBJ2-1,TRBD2,TGTGCCAGTAGTATGGGACTAGCGGGAGGGGATGAGCAGTTCTTC,CASSMGLAGGDEQFF
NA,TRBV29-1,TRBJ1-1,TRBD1,TGCAGCTTCGTTAGACAGGGTGAAGCTTTCTTT,CSFVRQGEAFF
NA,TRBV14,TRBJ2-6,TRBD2,TGTGCCAGCAGCCATTTTCTAGCGGGGGGGCGTCCCGGGGCCAACGTCCTGACTTTC,CASSHFLAGGRPGANVLTF
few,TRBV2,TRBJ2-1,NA,TGTGCCAGCAGTAGTCGACTCCCCGGCAGAAGGAATGAGCAGTTCTTC,CASSSRLPGRRNEQFF
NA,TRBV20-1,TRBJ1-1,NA,TGCAGTCCAGGCACTGAAGCTTTCTTT,CSPGTEAFF
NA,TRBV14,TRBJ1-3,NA,TGTGCCAGCAGCCGTTCCCATGCTGGAAACACCATATATTTT,CASSRSHAGNTIYF
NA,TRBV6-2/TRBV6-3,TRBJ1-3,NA,TGTGCCAGCAGTTACGTTGCGTCTGGAAACACCATATATTTT,CASSYVASGNTIYF
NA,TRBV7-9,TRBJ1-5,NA,TGTGCCAGCAGCTTAATAGGTGGCAGGAGGGATCAGCCCCAGCATTTT,CASSLIGGRRDQPQHF
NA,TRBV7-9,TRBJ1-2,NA,TGTGCCAGCAGCCCCGAGGTGGAGAAGGGCTACACCTTC,CASSPEVEKGYTF
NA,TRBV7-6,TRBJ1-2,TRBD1,TGTGCCAGCAGCTTAAGCGGACAGGGGGCTTTTACCTTC,CASSLSGQGAFTF
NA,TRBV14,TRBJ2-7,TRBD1,TGTGCCAGCAGCCAAGAAAAGGGACAGGGGTCCGGGCAGTACTTC,CASSQEKGQGSGQYF
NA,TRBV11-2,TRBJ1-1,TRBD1,TGTGCCAGCAGCTTAGTTTCCACACAGGGGAGCACTGAAGCTTTCTTT,CASSLVSTQGSTEAFF
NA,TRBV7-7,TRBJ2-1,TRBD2,TGTGCCAGCAGTTTATCCGGCGGGAGCTCCTACAATGAGCAGTTCTTC,CASSLSGGSSYNEQFF
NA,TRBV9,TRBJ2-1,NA,TGTGCCAGCAGCGTAGATTTAGGGGACTACAATGAGCAGTTCTTC,CASSVDLGDYNEQFF
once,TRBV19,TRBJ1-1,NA,TGTGCCAGTAGTCCACGGACAGAGAACACTGAAGCTTTCTTT,CASSPRTENTEAFF
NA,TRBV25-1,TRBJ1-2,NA,TGTGCCAGCAGTGAATTGGGGGCGTTTGGCTACACCTTC,CASSELGAFGYTF
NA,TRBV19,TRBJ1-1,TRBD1,TGTGCCAGTAGTAATCGACAGGGATTGAACACTGAAGCTTTCTTT,CASSNRQGLNTEAFF
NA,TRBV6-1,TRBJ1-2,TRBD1,TGTGCCAGCAGTGAAGCAGGTCAGGGGGCGGTCGGCGGCTACACCTTC,CASSEAGQGAVGGYTF
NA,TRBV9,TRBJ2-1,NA,TGTGCCAGCAGCCGGGCGGGGTCCTATGAGCAGTTCTTC,CASSRAGSYEQFF
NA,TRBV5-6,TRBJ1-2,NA,TGTGCCAGCAGCTTGGACAAAAACTATGGCTACACCTTC,CASSLDKNYGYTF
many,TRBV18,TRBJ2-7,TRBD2,TGTGCCAGCTCAGCCGGGACTAACAACTACGAGCAGTACTTC,CASSAGTNNYEQYF
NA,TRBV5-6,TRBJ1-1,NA,TGTGCCAGCAGCTGGGAGGGCAGTGAAGCTTTCTTT,CASSWEGSEAFF
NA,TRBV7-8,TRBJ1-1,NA,TGTGCCAGCAGCTCTGAACAGGCCATCCGGGAGGGTCGCACTGAAGCTTTCTTT,CASSSEQAIREGRTEAFF